This T cell receptor beta chain originates from a study of blood T cell repertoires in COVID-19. Study details: There were acute and convalescent COVID-19 samples, and they came from the United States, Italy and Spain. T cells, B-cell-depleted T cells, or PBMCs supplied cDNA or gDNA.

Original data processing: Estimation of nucleated cell counts was performed using reference gene primer amplification. Sequencing used immunoSEQ multiplex PCR; TCRdb keeps in-frame clones, though not all of them. D and trimming come from the DNA, and the V and J calls and clone size come from that table. Among about 100,000 clones, 80% to 95% were seen once, and the ten largest hold 5% to 6%. The CDR3 is made up of 15 amino acids. Deletions cut 0 bases from V and 1 base from J, with 10 bases between. CDR1 SGDLS and CDR2 YYNGEE come from the germline V gene. The V gene is TRBV9, the J gene TRBJ2-5; D is undetermined. Sequenced input: peripheral blood. The receptor's source is a man aged 45-65 years with active COVID-19. The chain's CDR3 is CASSVGSNLQETQYF. In DNA, the CDR3 is TGTGCCAGCAGCGTAGGTAGTAACCTCCAAGAGACCCAGTACTTC.